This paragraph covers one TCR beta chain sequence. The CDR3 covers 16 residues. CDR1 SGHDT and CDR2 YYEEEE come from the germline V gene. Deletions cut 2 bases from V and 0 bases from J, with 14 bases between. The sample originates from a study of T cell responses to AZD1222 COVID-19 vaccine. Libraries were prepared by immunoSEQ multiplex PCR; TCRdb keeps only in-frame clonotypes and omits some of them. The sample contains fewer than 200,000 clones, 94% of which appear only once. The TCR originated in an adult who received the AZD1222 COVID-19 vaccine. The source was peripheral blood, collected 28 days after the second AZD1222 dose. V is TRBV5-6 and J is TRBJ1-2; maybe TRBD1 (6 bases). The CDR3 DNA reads TGTGCCAGCAGCTTACCTGGGGGGCAGGCTAACTATGGCTACACCTTC. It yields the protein CASSLPGGQANYGYTF.